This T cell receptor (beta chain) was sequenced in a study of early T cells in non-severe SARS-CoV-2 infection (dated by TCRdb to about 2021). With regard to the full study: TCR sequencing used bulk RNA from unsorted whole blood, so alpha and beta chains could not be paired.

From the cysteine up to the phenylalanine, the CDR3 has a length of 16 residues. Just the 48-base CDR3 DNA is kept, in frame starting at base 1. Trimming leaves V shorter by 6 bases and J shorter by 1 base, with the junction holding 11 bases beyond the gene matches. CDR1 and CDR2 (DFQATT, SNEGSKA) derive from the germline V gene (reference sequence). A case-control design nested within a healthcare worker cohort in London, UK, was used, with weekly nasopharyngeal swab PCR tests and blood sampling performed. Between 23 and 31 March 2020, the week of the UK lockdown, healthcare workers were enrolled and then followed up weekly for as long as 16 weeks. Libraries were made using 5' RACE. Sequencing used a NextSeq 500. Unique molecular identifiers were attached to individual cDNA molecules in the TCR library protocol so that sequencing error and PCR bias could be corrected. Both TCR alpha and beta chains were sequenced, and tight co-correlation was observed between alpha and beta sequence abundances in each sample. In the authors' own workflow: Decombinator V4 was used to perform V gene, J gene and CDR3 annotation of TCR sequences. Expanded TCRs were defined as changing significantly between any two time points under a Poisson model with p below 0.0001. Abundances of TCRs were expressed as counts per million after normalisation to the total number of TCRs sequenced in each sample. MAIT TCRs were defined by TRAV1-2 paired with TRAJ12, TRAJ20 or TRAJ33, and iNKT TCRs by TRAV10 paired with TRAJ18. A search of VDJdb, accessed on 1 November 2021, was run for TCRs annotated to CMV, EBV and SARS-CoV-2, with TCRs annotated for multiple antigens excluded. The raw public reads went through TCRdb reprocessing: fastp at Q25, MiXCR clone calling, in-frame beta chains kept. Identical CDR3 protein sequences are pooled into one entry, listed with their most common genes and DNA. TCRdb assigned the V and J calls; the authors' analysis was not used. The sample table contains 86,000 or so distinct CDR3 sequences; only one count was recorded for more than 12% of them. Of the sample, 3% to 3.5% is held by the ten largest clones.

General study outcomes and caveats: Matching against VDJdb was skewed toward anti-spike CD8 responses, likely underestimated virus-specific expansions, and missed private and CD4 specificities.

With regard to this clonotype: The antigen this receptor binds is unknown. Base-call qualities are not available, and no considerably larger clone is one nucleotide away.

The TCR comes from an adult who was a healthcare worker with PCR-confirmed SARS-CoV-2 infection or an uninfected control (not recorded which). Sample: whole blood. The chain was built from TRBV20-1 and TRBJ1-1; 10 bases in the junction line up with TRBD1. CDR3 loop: CSARGQGGIPNTEAFF. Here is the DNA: TGCAGTGCGCGAGGACAGGGGGGGATTCCGAACACTGAAGCTTTCTTT.